This T cell receptor beta chain stems from a study of neurological immune-mediated disorders. The cDNA was generated by 5'RACE with 10-nucleotide random UMIs. A single record per CDR3 protein comes from TCRdb applying MiXCR to the 5' RACE reads. Seen here are tens of thousands of distinct CDR3 sequences, 2.5% observed once, and the top ten hold approximately 2.3%. This clonotype has a count of ten or more. V dropped 0 bases and J dropped 2 bases, with 8 bases sitting between them. The CDR3 spans 14 residues. Germline V gene lookup returns CDR1 LGHDT and CDR2 YNNKEL (reference sequence). The unsorted libraries were prepared from 2 million PBMCs (stored at -80 C).

The chain is built from TRBV3-1 and TRBJ2-7; no definite D call. This sequence originates from a man aged 50-59 years with multiple sclerosis. The source material was PBMCs. CDR3 region: CASSQDPETYEQYF. As DNA, the CDR3 is TGTGCCAGCAGCCAAGACCCGGAGACCTACGAGCAGTACTTC.